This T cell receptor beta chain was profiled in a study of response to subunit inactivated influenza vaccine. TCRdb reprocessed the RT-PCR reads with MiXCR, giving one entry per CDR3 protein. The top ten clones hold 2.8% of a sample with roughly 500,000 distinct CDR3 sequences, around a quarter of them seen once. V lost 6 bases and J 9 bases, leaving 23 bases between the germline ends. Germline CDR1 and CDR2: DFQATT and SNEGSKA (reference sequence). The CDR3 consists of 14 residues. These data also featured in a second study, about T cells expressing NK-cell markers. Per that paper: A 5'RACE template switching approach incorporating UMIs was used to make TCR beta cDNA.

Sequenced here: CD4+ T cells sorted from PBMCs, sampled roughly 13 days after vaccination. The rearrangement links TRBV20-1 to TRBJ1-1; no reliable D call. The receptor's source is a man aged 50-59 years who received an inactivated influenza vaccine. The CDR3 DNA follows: TGCAGTGCCCAATCAGCTCAGGCCCACCAACAAGCTTTCTTT. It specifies CSAQSAQAHQQAFF.